The source of this TCR beta chain is a study of OX40 agonist ivuxolimab in advanced cancers. Whole-study context: With ivuxolimab, an agonistic anti-OX40 (CD134) antibody, patients were treated. Six ivuxolimab dose levels, 0.01 to 10 mg/kg, were given intravenously every 2 weeks.

Method: immunoSEQ multiplex PCR; TCRdb's copy keeps in-frame clones and lacks some. The sample yields roughly 48,000 clones, roughly four fifths seen once. The CDR3 is 14 residues long. Germline V CDR1 and CDR2: MNHNS, SASEGT. Comments on this clone: One end of the junction does not line up with germline, which may come from a read error.

The sequence was collected from an adult with an advanced solid tumor such as melanoma, head and neck, liver or kidney cancer. The chain carries TRBV6-1 and TRBJ2-5, with D possibly TRBD2 on 6 matching bases. The end of the DNA is better explained by TRBJ2-7, so the J call may be wrong. This specimen was CD4+ or CD8+ T cells sorted from blood, taken in a trial of the OX40 agonist ivuxolimab. The CDR3 DNA follows: TGTGCCATCAGTGAGTCCCCGCGGGGAGACGAGCAGTACTTC. Its translation: CAISESPRGDEQYF.